This passage covers 22 T cell receptor beta chains from one sample sequenced in a study of PD-1 blockade in classical Hodgkin lymphoma. Time point specified: cycle 4 day 1 (C4D1), after 5 to 7 weeks of nivolumab. Patients all relapsed after autologous stem cell transplantation, and there was variation in brentuximab vedotin exposure. Investigators obtained CD8+ T cells from thawed PBMCs by magnetic negative selection. Assay: immunoSEQ multiplex PCR; the TCRdb copy retains only in-frame clones and omits some. This table has about 3,700 clones, around 72% appearing once. The sample was CD8+ T cells from blood, taken before the fourth cycle of nivolumab. These receptors were taken from a human donor with classical Hodgkin lymphoma.

The chain is built from TRBV14 and TRBJ2-1; 10 bases agree with TRBD1. V was clipped by 2 bases and J by 0 bases; unmatched bases: 10. Germline loops: CDR1 SGHDN, CDR2 FVKESK. The CDR3 length is 19 residues. The CDR3 reads CASSQSLMGQGSSYNEQFF. In DNA form, the CDR3 reads TGTGCCAGCAGCCAATCCCTAATGGGACAGGGGAGCTCCTACAATGAGCAGTTCTTC.

The chain has TRBV6-5 and TRBJ2-1; TRBD2 agrees at 7 bases. Trimming removed 4 bases from V and 0 bases from J; junction bases left unmatched: 6. Germline V gene sequence: CDR1 MNHEY, CDR2 SVGAGI. The CDR3 extends over 16 amino acids. The CDR3 DNA reads TGTGCCAGCAGTTTACTAGCGTTGAGCTCCTACAATGAGCAGTTCTTC. Amino acid sequence: CASSLLALSSYNEQFF.

The rearrangement links TRBV27 to TRBJ2-3, with 9 bases aligning to TRBD2. V lost 1 base and J lost 1; bases outside the gene matches: 3. The CDR3 totals 16 residues. Germline values: CDR1 MNHEY, CDR2 SMNVEV (reference sequence). Written as DNA, the CDR3 is TGTGCCAGCAGTTTATATTTAGCGGGGGGCACAGATACGCAGTATTTT. This encodes CASSLYLAGGTDTQYF.

This chain connects TRBV27 to TRBJ1-5; D perhaps matches TRBD1 (5 bases). Trimming stripped 8 bases from V and 0 bases from J, with 29 bases between. CDR1 is MNHEY and CDR2 is SMNVEV in the germline V gene (reference sequence). This CDR3 comprises 20 residues. CDR3 nucleotides: TGTGCCAGCGAGGAAGGACAAGGGGCCTTAACGGGGTTTAGCAATCAGCCCCAGCATTTT. This codes for CASEEGQGALTGFSNQPQHF.

V usage is TRBV7-8 and J usage is TRBJ1-5; the D gene is possibly TRBD1 (6 bases). This CDR3 comprises 14 residues. Germline assignment: CDR1 SGHVS and CDR2 FQNEAQ. The ends were cut back, 5 bases at V and 1 base at J, with 9 bases in the middle. Here the CDR3 reads CASSGGPSNQPQHF. CDR3 DNA: TGTGCCAGCAGCGGGGGCCCCAGCAATCAGCCCCAGCATTTT.

The chain employs TRBV28 and TRBJ2-7; 7 bases align to TRBD1. Germline V lookup: CDR1 MDHEN, CDR2 SYDVKM. J lost 6 bases, V lost 4 bases, and 9 bases had no gene match. The CDR3 is made up of 14 amino acids. The CDR3 nucleotides read TGTGCCAGCAGTTGGGGGACAGAGCACGGCGAGCAGTACGTC. Its protein product is CASSWGTEHGEQYV.

This clone came up a few times. The chain combines TRBV7-1 with TRBJ1-6; D gene ambiguous. TRBV7-1 is labeled an ORF, and its function is uncertain. The CDR3 is 16 residues long. Trimming left V 5 bases short and J 2 bases short, with 13 bases between. The CDR3 DNA sequence: TGTGCCAGCAGCCCCCACTCGATGGCCTATAATTCACCCCTCCACTTT. Its protein is CASSPHSMAYNSPLHF.

This chain uses TRBV11-2 with TRBJ1-2; D is unresolved. V shed 0 bases and J shed 5 bases, with 16 bases lying between them. The CDR3 is 16 residues long. CDR1 is SGHAT, CDR2 FQNNGV, per germline. The CDR3: CASSLDYPAPSYGYTF. The CDR3 DNA follows: TGTGCCAGCAGCTTAGACTACCCCGCACCCTCGTATGGCTACACCTTC.

By frequency in the sample, this clone is large (0.1 to 1%). The V call is TRBV10-1, the J call TRBJ1-2; no reliable D call. The germline V gene encodes CDR1 WNHNN and CDR2 SYGVQD (reference sequence). This CDR3 region has 13 residues. Trimming removed 2 bases from V and 4 bases from J, with 8 bases in between. The CDR3 bases are TGCGCCAGCAGTGAGACGGGCGCCTATGGCTACACCTTC. Translating it yields CASSETGAYGYTF.

The chain is built from TRBV27 and TRBJ1-1, with TRBD1 matching 7 bases. The germline V gene encodes CDR1 MNHEY and CDR2 SMNVEV (reference sequence). CDR3 length: 14 residues. J gave up 0 bases and V 3 bases, and 1 base lay outside the gene matches. The CDR3 reads CASSLGTVNTEAFF. CDR3 nucleotides: TGTGCCAGCAGTTTGGGGACAGTGAACACTGAAGCTTTCTTT.

This clone was seen a few times. V is TRBV7-9 and J is TRBJ1-2; 8 bases map to TRBD1. The CDR3 extends over 16 amino acids. V gave up 4 bases and J gave up 4 bases; unmatched junction bases: 11. Germline V gene data show CDR1 as SEHNR and CDR2 as FQNEAQ (reference sequence). CDR3 amino acids: CASSSTGVKSGYGYTF. The CDR3 DNA is TGTGCCAGCAGCTCGACAGGGGTAAAGTCAGGCTATGGCTACACCTTC.

The rearrangement links TRBV2 to TRBJ2-7; D not resolved. The V end lost 4 bases, the J end lost 6 bases, and 19 bases lay between the germline ends. CDR3 length: 15 amino acids. CDR1 SNHLY and CDR2 FYNNEI come from the germline V gene. In DNA, the CDR3 is TGTGCCAGCAGTGGACTCCCGTGGGTTTCCCCCGAGCAGTACGTC. It yields the protein CASSGLPWVSPEQYV.

The V and J genes are TRBV16 and TRBJ2-7; D remains ambiguous. CDR3 length: 13 residues. The germline V and J ends were trimmed by 0 bases and 3 bases, with 6 bases remaining between them. The germline CDR1 and CDR2 sequences are KGHSY and FQNENV. The CDR3 region is CASSQSRRYEQYV. CDR3 nucleotide sequence: TGTGCCAGCAGCCAATCGCGACGCTACGAGCAGTACGTC.

V and J are TRBV9 and TRBJ2-1; D is perhaps TRBD1 or TRBD2 (6 bases each). CDR1 and CDR2 from the germline V gene are SGDLS and YYNGEE. The CDR3 extends over 15 amino acids. V was trimmed by 2 bases and J by 0 bases, leaving 9 bases between them. CDR3 nucleotides: TGTGCCAGCAGCGTTGGAGGGGGCTCCTACAATGAGCAGTTCTTC. This gives the protein CASSVGGGSYNEQFF.

V gene TRBV5-1 combines with J gene TRBJ1-1; D possibly corresponds to TRBD1 (6 bases). Deletions cut 4 bases from V and 1 base from J, with 14 bases between. Germline V lookup: CDR1 SGHRS, CDR2 YFSETQ. The CDR3 covers 15 residues. The CDR3 loop is CASSQEGVWNTEAFF. CDR3 bases: TGCGCCAGCAGCCAAGAGGGGGTGTGGAACACTGAAGCTTTCTTT. Full variable domain (rest looked up from reference TRBV5-1 and TRBJ1-1): KAGVTQTPRYLIKTRGQQVTLSCSPISGHRSVSWYQQTPGQGLQFLFEYFSETQRNKGNFPGRFSGRQFSNSRSEMNVSTLELGDSALYLCASSQEGVWNTEAFFGQGTRLTVV.

Notes on this clone: In the same sample, other DNA sequences code for this CDR3. V and J are TRBV9 and TRBJ2-7; no firm D call. CDR1 and CDR2 (germline): SGDLS, YYNGEE. The CDR3 consists of 12 residues. V was clipped by 7 bases and J by 1 base, with 9 bases between them. CDR3 in amino acids: CASGPGSYEQYF. CDR3 nucleotides: TGTGCCAGCGGTCCGGGTTCCTACGAGCAGTACTTC.

There are a few counts of this clone. CDR3 amino acids: CASSQGAGGWETQYF. The DNA of the CDR3 is TGTGCCAGCAGCCAAGGAGCGGGGGGGTGGGAGACCCAGTACTTC. The V gene is TRBV4-2, the J gene TRBJ2-5, with 10 bases that match TRBD2. The CDR3 is 15 residues long. V was clipped by 1 base and J by 5 bases; unmatched bases: 4. In germline, CDR1 is LGHNA, CDR2 YNFKEQ.

The chain links TRBV4-1 to TRBJ2-5; D unclear. The last part of the DNA fits TRBJ2-7 better; the J call may be wrong. Germline lookup yields CDR1 MGHRA and CDR2 YSYEKL. The length of the CDR3 is 15 residues. Here the CDR3 DNA reads TGCGCCAGCAGCCAAGTGACGGGCGTCTCCTACGAGCAGTACTTC. Its translation: CASSQVTGVSYEQYF.

This rearrangement joins TRBV30 to TRBJ1-2; D remains ambiguous. CDR3 length equals 12 residues. Looked up from germline, CDR1 is GTSNPN and CDR2 is SVGIG (reference sequence). The ends were cut back, 4 bases at V and 4 bases at J, with 10 bases in the middle. CDR3 bases: TGTGCCTGGATTTCGGCAGCCTATGGCTACACCTTC. Amino acids: CAWISAAYGYTF. The complete variable domain, with remaining parts taken from reference TRBV30 and TRBJ1-2, reads SQTIHQWPATLVQPVGSPLSLECTVEGTSNPNLYWYRQAAGRGLQLLFYSVGIGQISSEVPQNLSASRPQDRQFILSSKKLLLSDSGFYLCAWISAAYGYTFGSGTRLTVV.

CDR3 coding DNA: TGTGCCAGCAGTGGACTCCCGCGGGTTTCCCCCGAGCAGTACGTC. Its protein product is CASSGLPRVSPEQYV. This sequence joins TRBV2 and TRBJ2-7; the D gene is possibly TRBD2 (5 bases). This CDR3 has 15 residues. V was clipped by 4 bases and J by 6 bases, with 19 bases between them. CDR1 and CDR2 (germline): SNHLY, FYNNEI.

The chain uses TRBV10-3 and TRBJ1-2, with 9 positions matching TRBD1. This CDR3 is 16 amino acids long. After removal of 4 bases from V and 6 bases from J, the junction contained 12 bases not matched to a gene. Per the germline V gene, CDR1 is ENHRY and CDR2 is SYGVKD. The CDR3 loop reads CAISVQPGTGNDGYTF. In DNA, the CDR3 is TGTGCCATCAGTGTTCAGCCCGGGACAGGGAATGATGGCTACACCTTC.

The V gene is TRBV5-6, the J gene TRBJ2-7; weak D call: TRBD1 (6 bases). The ends were cut back, 0 bases at V and 5 bases at J, with 12 bases in the middle. The CDR3 is 14 residues long. Germline CDR1 is SGHDT and CDR2 is YYEEEE. CDR3 sequence reads: CASSLANRVHEQYF. The DNA for the CDR3 is TGTGCCAGCAGCTTGGCAAACAGGGTGCACGAGCAGTACTTC.